Sequencing of this T cell receptor (beta chain) was carried out in a study of a mutant IDH1 vaccine in newly diagnosed glioma. Study in general: Patients received vaccination from 4-6 weeks after radiotherapy alone, or with temozolomide cycles. It was radiotherapy, temozolomide, or both that patients received previously, with most receiving both.

Profiling relied on immunoSEQ multiplex PCR, and the TCRdb table lists in-frame clones only, not all of them. Of around 53,000 clones in the sample, approximately 84% were seen once. The ends lost 0 bases at V and 4 bases at J; junction bases unmatched: 5. CDR1 MNHNY and CDR2 SVGAGI come from the germline V gene (reference sequence). This CDR3 spans 15 amino acids. This clone was counted once. Its antigen is as yet unknown. Time point specified: week 47, end of study. Topical imiquimod was applied with each vaccine dose, which held 300 ug of mutant IDH1 20-mer peptide. The chain has TRBV6-6 and TRBJ2-7, with 8 bases identical to TRBD1. This TCR was sampled from a woman aged 30 to 39 with glioma. Some clones in this sample may be carry-over from other donors' samples. Here the sequenced sample was PBMCs, taken from a glioma patient whose treatment included an IDH1 peptide vaccine. The CDR3 sequence is CASSYSGTGPYEQYF. CDR3 sequence (DNA): TGTGCCAGCAGTTACTCGGGGACAGGACCTTACGAGCAGTACTTC.